A single sample is the source of the 18 T cell receptor beta chains below, sequenced in a study of T-cell memory formation after mild COVID-19. TCRdb independently ran MiXCR on the 5' RACE reads; one entry per CDR3 protein. This repertoire shows roughly 6,500 distinct CDR3 sequences, roughly 20% found once; its top ten account for 56%. Source material: PBMCs or a T cell subset sorted from them (not recorded which). The receptor set was obtained from an adult woman who had mild COVID-19 (a few samples of this study predate the infection). Cell type and time point are not known.

The chain uses TRBV12-3 or TRBV12-4 and TRBJ2-5, with D perhaps TRBD2 (5 bases). Trimming shortened V by 4 bases and J by 5 bases, and 26 bases separated the two germline ends. The CDR3 totals 18 residues. The CDR3 here is CASSSLRRGLRVWETQYF. In DNA form, the CDR3 reads TGTGCCAGCAGTTCACTACGCCGTGGACTTAGGGTTTGGGAGACCCAGTACTTC.

The chain links TRBV7-9 to TRBJ2-7; 10 nucleotides match TRBD2. The germline V gene has CDR1 SEHNR and CDR2 FQNEAQ (reference sequence). Trimming removed 5 bases from V and 2 bases from J; junction bases left unmatched: 15. This CDR3 contains 18 residues. Here the CDR3 reads CASSGLRIAGGNPYEQYF. As DNA, the CDR3 is TGTGCCAGCAGCGGCCTGCGTATAGCGGGGGGTAACCCCTACGAGCAGTACTTC.

This clonotype was seen many times. The V gene is TRBV7-2, the J gene TRBJ2-1, with TRBD2 matching over 14 bases. Germline CDR1 is SGHTA and CDR2 is FQGNSA. The CDR3 is 16 amino acids. V lost 5 bases, J lost 8 bases, and 8 bases stayed unmatched. As DNA, the CDR3 is TGTGCCAGCAGCGCTAGGACTAGCGGGAGGAGGGATGAGCAGTTCTTC. Amino acids: CASSARTSGRRDEQFF.

This clonotype appeared many times. This rearrangement joins TRBV5-8 to TRBJ1-1; D gene ambiguous. The V and J ends lost 1 base and 0 bases respectively, with 13 bases between them. The CDR3 covers 16 residues. Germline assignment: CDR1 SGHTS and CDR2 YDEGEE. The CDR3 coding sequence is TGTGCCAGCAGCTTGCCTCGGACGGGCATGAACACTGAAGCTTTCTTT. Translating it yields CASSLPRTGMNTEAFF.

This clonotype is classed as medium-sized. The chain is built from TRBV5-5 and TRBJ2-2; 7 bases line up with TRBD1. CDR1 and CDR2 (germline): SGHKS, YYEKEE (reference sequence). The V segment lost 4 bases and the J segment 4 bases; nucleotides outside the gene matches: 4. The CDR3 contains 14 residues. The CDR3 coding sequence is TGTGCCAGCAGCCGACAGGGTAGCACCGGGGAGCTGTTTTTT. Its protein product is CASSRQGSTGELFF.

The CDR3 sequence is CASSHSDTYEQYF. DNA of the CDR3: TGTGCCAGCAGCCATTCGGATACCTACGAGCAGTACTTC. The chain is built from TRBV3-1 and TRBJ2-7; D is ambiguous. Trimming left V 3 bases short and J 2 bases short, with 8 bases between. Germline CDR1 and CDR2: LGHDT and YNNKEL (reference sequence). This CDR3 region has 13 residues.

By share, this clonotype counts as medium-sized. This chain uses TRBV12-3 or TRBV12-4 with TRBJ2-7, with 8 bases identical to TRBD2. The junction had 8 bases not matched to a gene; V was cut back by 5 bases and J by 5 bases. The CDR3 runs 14 residues. DNA of the CDR3: TGTGCCAGCAGTCCAATTAGCGGGGTCGACGAGCAGTACTTC. Encoded protein: CASSPISGVDEQYF.

The table lists this clonotype with many counts. This chain connects TRBV5-1 to TRBJ2-5; D is unresolved. The V gene lost 1 base and the J gene lost 1 base, with 5 bases spanning the gap. CDR3 size: 13 residues. The germline gives CDR1 SGHRS, CDR2 YFSETQ. The DNA of the CDR3 is TGCGCCAGCAGCTTGTTGGGCCAAGAGACCCAGTACTTC. Protein sequence: CASSLLGQETQYF.

The rearrangement links TRBV20-1 to TRBJ2-1; TRBD2 matches 9 bases. CDR3 length: 17 amino acids. Germline V CDR1 and CDR2: DFQATT, SNEGSKA (reference sequence). V dropped 0 bases and J dropped 5; count of bases not matched to a gene: 11. CDR3 in amino acids: CSARETLQRGVDNEQFF. Written as DNA, the CDR3 is TGCAGTGCTAGAGAGACGTTGCAGCGGGGGGTCGACAATGAGCAGTTCTTC.

This clonotype showed up many times. The chain carries TRBV20-1 and TRBJ1-3; possibly TRBD1 for D (6 bases). Germline V gene sequence: CDR1 DFQATT, CDR2 SNEGSKA (reference sequence). The V gene lost 0 bases and the J gene lost 11 bases, with 20 bases spanning the gap. The CDR3 spans 15 residues. The CDR3 spells CSARDRAGAGLSIYF. CDR3 bases: TGCAGTGCTAGAGATCGAGCGGGGGCTGGATTATCCATATATTTT.

This clonotype is medium-sized (0.01 to 0.1%) by share. The rearrangement joins TRBV7-9 to TRBJ2-4; D gene uncertain. Between the trimmed V and J ends, which lost 5 bases and 7 bases, there was a span of 15 bases. Germline assignment: CDR1 SEHNR and CDR2 FQNEAQ (reference sequence). This CDR3 comprises 14 residues. The CDR3 sequence is CASSPRTPANIQYF. The DNA of the CDR3 is TGTGCCAGCAGCCCGAGGACCCCGGCGAACATTCAGTACTTC.

Judged by abundance, this clonotype is medium-sized. This chain connects TRBV5-1 to TRBJ1-4, with TRBD1 identical over 7 bases. Germline V gene data show CDR1 as SGHRS and CDR2 as YFSETQ. V shed 4 bases, J shed 5 bases, and the junction held 5 bases outside the gene matches. The CDR3 has 14 residues. The CDR3 DNA reads as TGCGCCAGCAGCGTCCGGGACAGAAATGAAAAACTGTTTTTT. As protein: CASSVRDRNEKLFF.

This chain uses TRBV15 with TRBJ2-1; no clear D. There are 12 residues in the CDR3. The germline CDR1 and CDR2 sequences are LNHNV and YYDKDF (reference sequence). Trimming stripped 0 bases from V and 8 bases from J, with 5 bases between. CDR3 sequence (DNA): TGTGCCACCAGCAGAGATTCGGATGAGCAGTTCTTC. It codes for CATSRDSDEQFF.

The rearrangement joins TRBV13 to TRBJ1-5; D is ambiguous. Germline CDR1 PRHDT, CDR2 FYEKMQ (reference sequence). Deletions cut 5 bases from V and 7 bases from J, with 12 bases between. This CDR3 is 13 amino acids long. CDR3 region: CASSTSRVQPQHF. DNA for the CDR3: TGTGCCAGCAGCACCTCCCGCGTACAGCCCCAGCATTTT.

The rearrangement uses TRBV7-2 and TRBJ2-4; 7 nucleotides line up with TRBD2. J gave up 16 bases and V 5 bases, and 8 bases lay outside the gene matches. CDR3 length: 11 residues. The germline CDR1 and CDR2 sequences are SGHTA and FQGNSA. The CDR3 DNA is TGTGCCAGCAGCCAGACTAGCCTTGCATACTTC. Translation: CASSQTSLAYF. Using reference TRBV7-2 and TRBJ2-4 for the parts outside the CDR3, the full variable domain is GAGVSQSPSNKVTEKGKDVELRCDPISGHTALYWYRQSLGQGLEFLIYFQGNSAPDKSGLPSDRFSAERTGGSVSTLTIQRTQQEDSAVYLCASSQTSLAYFGAGTRLSVL.

This clonotype was observed many times. The V gene is TRBV18, the J gene TRBJ2-1; D not certain. Germline V gene sequence: CDR1 KGHSH, CDR2 LQKENI. The V end was cut by 6 bases, the J end by 4 bases, with 16 bases between. The CDR3 runs 15 residues. The chain's CDR3 is CASSRDMGFYNEQFF. For the CDR3, the DNA is TGTGCCAGCTCTCGTGATATGGGTTTTTACAATGAGCAGTTCTTC.

This clonotype was recorded at least ten times. The J gene is TRBJ1-1, the V gene TRBV5-6; D may be TRBD1 (6 bases). CDR3 size: 15 residues. V dropped 0 bases and J dropped 3 bases, with 12 bases sitting between them. The germline CDR1 and CDR2 sequences are SGHDT and YYEEEE. Here the CDR3 DNA reads TGTGCCAGCAGCTTGGCGGACAGACTCTACACTGAAGCTTTCTTT. It translates to CASSLADRLYTEAFF.

The chain uses TRBV6-2 or TRBV6-3 and TRBJ1-1; TRBD1 might be the D (5 bases). This CDR3 comprises 13 residues. The germline V and J ends were trimmed by 7 bases and 4 bases, with 13 bases remaining between them. Germline CDR1 reads MNHEY; CDR2 reads SVGEGT. The CDR3 region is CASNHQGATEAFF. As DNA, the CDR3 is TGTGCCAGCAACCATCAGGGCGCCACTGAAGCTTTCTTT.